This T cell receptor (beta chain) was sequenced during a study of T-cell memory formation after mild COVID-19. Study-wide results and limits: Later expanders leaned toward CD4+, whereas clones contracting from day 15 to 85 were balanced CD4/CD8.

The count of this clonotype is one. Its target is not known. The authors produced TCR alpha and TCR beta cDNA libraries with sample barcodes and UMIs by 5'RACE using constant-segment primers. TCRdb fed the 5' RACE reads into MiXCR, producing one record per CDR3 protein. This table holds just over 400,000 distinct CDR3 sequences, about 22% found once. This sequence originates from an adult woman who had mild COVID-19 (a few samples of this study predate the infection). Cell type and time point are not known. The sample comprised PBMCs or a T cell subset sorted from them (not recorded which).

The CDR3 sequence: CASSLALAAGYNEQFF. In DNA form, the CDR3 reads TGTGCCAGCAGCTTAGCCCTCGCTGCAGGTTACAATGAGCAGTTCTTC. The chain has TRBV7-8 and TRBJ2-1, with D unclear. There are 16 residues in the CDR3. Germline V gene data show CDR1 as SGHVS and CDR2 as FQNEAQ. V was cut by 0 bases and J by 4 bases, with 13 bases left in between.